This entry concerns a single T cell receptor beta chain. Its matching antigen is unknown. This CDR3 has 13 residues. Per germline, CDR1 MNHEY and CDR2 SVGAGI. Deletions cut 4 bases from V and 3 bases from J, with 9 bases between. Each patient experienced a relapse that followed autologous stem cell transplantation, and brentuximab vedotin exposure varied. These data belong to a study of PD-1 blockade in classical Hodgkin lymphoma. Whole-study findings and limits: Relapsed/refractory patients reportedly had the lowest baseline TCR diversity, below newly diagnosed patients, who were below healthy donors.

Generated by immunoSEQ multiplex PCR, the TCRdb table keeps only in-frame clones and is missing some. Here the sample spans some 150,000 clones, just under 80% being singletons. This clonotype was obtained from a human donor with classical Hodgkin lymphoma. This rearrangement joins TRBV6-5 to TRBJ1-1; D gene unclear. The sequenced sample was peripheral blood mononuclear cells (PBMCs), obtained before the second cycle of nivolumab. This CDR3 is CASSFLYDTEAFF. CDR3 sequence (DNA): TGTGCCAGCAGTTTTTTGTATGACACTGAAGCTTTCTTT.